Below are 25 T cell receptor beta chains sequenced from a single sample in a study of blood T cell repertoires in COVID-19. Repertoires were generated with immunoSEQ multiplex PCR, while TCRdb's copy carries only in-frame clones and drops some. The profile shows roughly 60,000 clones, approximately 80% of them singletons. The sequenced material came from peripheral blood. Source of these receptors: a man older than 75 with acute or convalescent COVID-19.

CDR3 in amino acids: CAWRSLTGYNEQFF. The DNA for the CDR3 is TGTGCCTGGAGGTCCCTGACAGGGTACAATGAGCAGTTCTTC. The chain couples TRBV30 to TRBJ2-1; 7 bases map to TRBD1. The germline CDR1 and CDR2 sequences are GTSNPN and SVGIG (reference sequence). V was clipped by 3 bases and J by 4 bases; unmatched bases: 6. The CDR3 spans 14 residues.

This clone was picked up a small number of times. CDR3 sequence: CAWKRTSSGNTIYF. The DNA of the CDR3 is TGTGCCTGGAAACGGACAAGCTCTGGAAACACCATATATTTT. The rearrangement uses TRBV30 and TRBJ1-3, with D tentatively TRBD1 (5 bases). This CDR3 has 14 amino acids. CDR1 is GTSNPN and CDR2 is SVGIG in the germline V gene (reference sequence). V shed 4 bases and J shed 0 bases, with 10 bases lying between them.

In this sample, this clone turned up once. The V and J genes are TRBV11-2 and TRBJ2-2; tentative D call: TRBD2 (5 bases). Trimming cost V 4 bases and J 0 bases, with 12 bases left between them. Germline CDR1 is SGHAT and CDR2 is FQNNGV. CDR3 length: 16 amino acids. The CDR3 sequence: CASSSLDGTNTGELFF. In DNA, the CDR3 is TGTGCCAGCAGCTCACTTGACGGGACGAACACCGGGGAGCTGTTTTTT. Full variable domain (missing parts from reference TRBV11-2 and TRBJ2-2): EAGVAQSPRYKIIEKRQSVAFWCNPISGHATLYWYQQILGQGPKLLIQFQNNGVVDDSQLPKDRFSAERLKGVDSTLKIQPAKLEDSAVYLCASSSLDGTNTGELFFGEGSRLTVL.

J is TRBJ2-1 and V is TRBV30; 8 nucleotides match TRBD2. The CDR3 is 14 residues long. In germline, CDR1 is GTSNPN, CDR2 SVGIG (reference sequence). V was pared by 2 bases and J by 6 bases, with 6 bases of the junction left unmatched. The CDR3 loop is CAWSPGLDRNEQFF. The CDR3 DNA reads TGTGCCTGGAGTCCGGGACTAGACCGCAATGAGCAGTTCTTC.

The DNA of the CDR3 is TGCGCCAGCAGCTGGACAGGGGGCCGTGGCTACACCTTC. It specifies CASSWTGGRGYTF. V and J are TRBV5-1 and TRBJ1-2, with 11 bases fitting TRBD1. V dropped 3 bases and J dropped 7; count of bases not matched to a gene: 2. This CDR3 is built from 13 residues. CDR1 and CDR2 from the germline V gene are SGHRS and YFSETQ.

This clone was recorded once. The chain couples TRBV7-9 to TRBJ1-1; D is possibly TRBD1 (6 bases). The germline V gene encodes CDR1 SEHNR and CDR2 FQNEAQ (reference sequence). The CDR3 totals 13 residues. The V end was cut by 5 bases, the J end by 7 bases, with 14 bases between. The CDR3 here is CASSQQGYGEAFF. In DNA form, the CDR3 reads TGTGCCAGCAGCCAACAGGGATATGGTGAAGCTTTCTTT.

This chain links TRBV7-8 with TRBJ1-5; D is ambiguous. The CDR3 totals 11 residues. The ends were cut back, 4 bases at V and 9 bases at J, with 7 bases in the middle. Germline CDR1 and CDR2: SGHVS and FQNEAQ. CDR3: CASSSAGPQHF. The CDR3 nucleotides read TGTGCCAGCAGCTCCGCAGGGCCCCAGCATTTT.

This sequence joins TRBV9 and TRBJ2-3; 11 bases fit TRBD2. This CDR3 contains 18 residues. Germline CDR1 is SGDLS and CDR2 is YYNGEE. V lost 0 bases to trimming and J lost 0 bases; unmatched junction nucleotides: 6. This CDR3 reads CASSVESSGGLSTDTQYF. The DNA of the CDR3 is TGTGCCAGCAGCGTAGAATCTAGCGGGGGGCTTAGCACAGATACGCAGTATTTT.

The rearrangement uses TRBV6-5 and TRBJ2-1, with 7 bases that match TRBD1. Trimming cost V 0 bases and J 5 bases; bases outside gene matches: 4. Germline assignment: CDR1 MNHEY and CDR2 SVGAGI. CDR3 size: 15 residues. The DNA of the CDR3 is TGTGCCAGCAGTTACTCGTCCAGGGGGAACAATGAGCAGTTCTTC. This gives the protein CASSYSSRGNNEQFF.

This rearrangement joins TRBV4-1 to TRBJ2-1, with TRBD1 identical over 7 bases. Germline loops: CDR1 MGHRA, CDR2 YSYEKL. CDR3 size: 16 residues. Trimming removed 2 bases from V and 2 bases from J; junction bases left unmatched: 6. The CDR3 region has the DNA TGCGCCAGCAGCCAACCAGGGCAGGGGGCCTACAATGAGCAGTTCTTC. It specifies CASSQPGQGAYNEQFF.

The V call is TRBV27, the J call TRBJ1-4; a possible D gene is TRBD1 (6 bases). CDR3 length equals 16 residues. Germline lookup yields CDR1 MNHEY and CDR2 SMNVEV (reference sequence). Trimming pared 5 bases from V and 3 bases from J, leaving 16 bases between. The CDR3 coding sequence is TGTGCCAGCAGTCTACACCCGACAGGCCCTAATGAAAAACTGTTTTTT. The encoded protein is CASSLHPTGPNEKLFF.

The rearrangement uses TRBV7-2 and TRBJ1-4; D not certain. The CDR3 loop spans 15 amino acids. CDR1 and CDR2 from the germline V gene are SGHTA and FQGNSA. V lost 5 bases, J lost 1 base, and 11 bases lay in between. The CDR3 coding sequence is TGTGCCAGCAGCATTTCACAGAGAACTAATGAAAAACTGTTTTTT. This codes for CASSISQRTNEKLFF.

The rearrangement joins TRBV27 to TRBJ2-5, with D perhaps matching TRBD1 (5 bases). This CDR3 is 13 amino acids long. Trimming pared 7 bases from V and 5 bases from J, leaving 14 bases between. In germline, CDR1 is MNHEY, CDR2 SMNVEV (reference sequence). The DNA of the CDR3 is TGTGCCAGCATTCTTAGACAGACTGAGACCCAGTACTTC. It is translated as CASILRQTETQYF.

The chain links TRBV12-3 or TRBV12-4 to TRBJ1-3; unclear D gene. With 8 bases removed from V and 8 bases from J, the gap between germline ends came to 13 bases. The CDR3 covers 12 residues. CDR3 region: CASSDRLDTIYF. CDR3 nucleotides: TGTGCCAGCTCTGACCGACTGGACACCATATATTTT.

The chain couples TRBV5-1 to TRBJ1-1; D is undetermined. Per germline, CDR1 SGHRS and CDR2 YFSETQ. Trimming removed 0 bases at V and 4 bases at J, with 16 bases between. The CDR3 runs 16 residues. The DNA of the CDR3 is TGCGCCAGCAGCTTGGCCGTACGAGAGGGTGGCACTGAAGCTTTCTTT. This codes for CASSLAVREGGTEAFF.

The chain employs TRBV5-4 and TRBJ1-2; TRBD1 matches at 8 bases. This CDR3 spans 15 amino acids. Losses at the gene ends were 4 bases for V and 3 bases for J; bases not matched to a gene: 8. Germline CDR1 is SGHNT and CDR2 is YYREEE (reference sequence). Here the CDR3 DNA reads TGTGCCAGCAGCCCACCGACAGGGGAGGACTATGGCTACACCTTC. Amino acid sequence: CASSPPTGEDYGYTF.

V usage is TRBV14 and J usage is TRBJ1-2, with TRBD1 identical over 8 bases. V gave up 1 base and J gave up 4 bases; unmatched junction bases: 5. Germline CDR1 SGHDN, CDR2 FVKESK. This CDR3 has 15 residues. CDR3 sequence (DNA): TGTGCCAGCAGCCAAGGACAGGGGAGTTTCTATGGCTACACCTTC. Amino acids: CASSQGQGSFYGYTF.

The V gene is TRBV18, the J gene TRBJ1-5; D is unresolved. Trimming cost V 2 bases and J 3 bases, with 5 bases left between them. CDR1 KGHSH and CDR2 LQKENI come from the germline V gene. This CDR3 is 13 amino acids long. CDR3 sequence: CASSPYTNQPQHF. CDR3 sequence (DNA): TGTGCCAGCTCACCATACACCAATCAGCCCCAGCATTTT.

The J gene is TRBJ1-1, the V gene TRBV11-2; TRBD1 is a possible D gene (5 bases). The CDR3 has 12 amino acids. CDR1 SGHAT and CDR2 FQNNGV come from the germline V gene. V was clipped by 2 bases and J by 11 bases, with 12 bases between them. The CDR3 DNA reads TGTGCCAGCAGCTTAAACGGGGACTCTGCTTTCTTT. Encoded protein: CASSLNGDSAFF.

V usage is TRBV7-9 and J usage is TRBJ1-2, with 8 bases fitting TRBD1. CDR3 length: 13 residues. J gave up 4 bases and V 3 bases, and 1 base lay outside the gene matches. The germline V gene encodes CDR1 SEHNR and CDR2 FQNEAQ (reference sequence). The CDR3, as DNA: TGTGCCAGCAGCTTGGACAGGGTCTATGGCTACACCTTC. Translated, it gives CASSLDRVYGYTF.

The rearrangement joins TRBV11-2 to TRBJ2-7; D perhaps matches TRBD1 (5 bases). Trimming removed 6 bases from V and 4 bases from J, with 19 bases in between. Germline lookup yields CDR1 SGHAT and CDR2 FQNNGV. This CDR3 spans 15 amino acids. The CDR3 spells CASRSQGRPAYEQYF. The CDR3, as DNA: TGTGCCAGCAGATCCCAGGGCCGGCCAGCTTACGAGCAGTACTTC.

The V gene is TRBV2, the J gene TRBJ1-2, with a weak D call TRBD1 (5 bases). In germline, CDR1 is SNHLY, CDR2 FYNNEI. The CDR3 has 13 residues. Trimming stripped 5 bases from V and 5 bases from J, with 12 bases between. The chain's CDR3 is CASSSGLRYGYTF. CDR3 DNA: TGTGCCAGCAGTTCAGGGCTGAGATATGGCTACACCTTC.

This chain links TRBV3-1 (or the pseudogene TRBV3-2) with TRBJ2-1; 8 nucleotides match TRBD1. Germline V gives CDR1 LGHDT, CDR2 YNNKEL (reference sequence). The CDR3 runs to 13 residues. With V trimmed by 9 bases and J by 8 bases, 9 bases remained unmatched. CDR3 bases: TGTGCCAGTACGGACAGGGCTAATTATGAGCAGTTCTTC. Amino acid sequence: CASTDRANYEQFF.

The V and J genes are TRBV28 and TRBJ1-1; D is unresolved. CDR3 length: 15 residues. With 6 bases removed from V and 3 bases from J, the gap between germline ends came to 17 bases. Germline V gene data show CDR1 as MDHEN and CDR2 as SYDVKM. CDR3 protein: CASRLPGRRDTEAFF. Written as DNA, the CDR3 is TGTGCCAGCAGGCTACCCGGACGGAGGGACACTGAAGCTTTCTTT.

This chain links TRBV6-5 with TRBJ1-5; D is unresolved. Germline CDR1 MNHEY, CDR2 SVGAGI. The V gene lost 10 bases and the J gene lost 5 bases, with 9 bases spanning the gap. The CDR3 runs to 11 residues. The CDR3 sequence: CATSRHQPQHF. For the CDR3, the DNA is TGTGCCACGTCCAGGCATCAGCCCCAGCATTTT.